Shown below are 5 T cell receptor beta chains from a single sample sequenced in a study of cytomegalovirus exposure and HLA in healthy donors. Both 60 Vbeta primers and 13 Jbeta primers went into the PCR. The method was immunoSEQ multiplex PCR; TCRdb's version includes in-frame clones alone and lacks a portion of them. The repertoire holds around 160,000 clones, with roughly 73% as singletons. The source material was PBMCs. Receptors originate from a woman aged 40 to 55 in good health and CMV-seropositive.

J is TRBJ2-5 and V is TRBV7-3; 7 bases are a match to TRBD1. The CDR3 is made up of 15 amino acids. The germline V gene encodes CDR1 SGHTA and CDR2 FQGTGA. V gave up 1 base and J gave up 4 bases; unmatched junction bases: 6. In DNA form, the CDR3 reads TGTGCCAGCAGCTTAATGGGACAGAAATCAGAGACCCAGTACTTC. Its protein is CASSLMGQKSETQYF.

The chain carries TRBV29-1 and TRBJ2-5; TRBD2 might be the D (6 bases). CDR3 length: 11 residues. V was trimmed by 4 bases and J by 3 bases, leaving 6 bases between them. Germline V gives CDR1 SQVTM, CDR2 ANQGSEA. The CDR3 protein is CSVAGEETQYF. In DNA form, the CDR3 reads TGCAGCGTTGCGGGAGAAGAGACCCAGTACTTC.

The chain combines TRBV7-9 with TRBJ1-2; weak D call: TRBD1 (5 bases). The CDR3 spans 12 residues. The germline gives CDR1 SEHNR, CDR2 FQNEAQ (reference sequence). V gave up 0 bases and J gave up 9 bases, with 8 bases separating them. This CDR3 reads CASSLAQESYTF. Written as DNA, the CDR3 is TGTGCCAGCAGCTTAGCACAGGAAAGCTACACCTTC. The whole variable domain, filled in from reference TRBV7-9 and TRBJ1-2, reads DTGVSQNPRHKITKRGQNVTFRCDPISEHNRLYWYRQTLGQGPEFLTYFQNEAQLEKSRLLSDRFSAERPKGSFSTLEIQRTEQGDSAMYLCASSLAQESYTFGSGTRLTVV.

The rearrangement joins TRBV28 to TRBJ1-1, with 8 bases fitting TRBD1. CDR3 size: 15 residues. CDR1 and CDR2 from the germline V gene are MDHEN and SYDVKM. V shed 5 bases, J shed 2 bases, and the junction held 7 bases outside the gene matches. The CDR3: CASSPYRGYNTEAFF. As DNA, the CDR3 is TGTGCCAGCAGTCCTTACAGGGGGTATAACACTGAAGCTTTCTTT.

The chain employs TRBV27 and TRBJ2-1; no clear D gene. Germline CDR1 reads MNHEY; CDR2 reads SMNVEV (reference sequence). V shed 9 bases and J shed 2 bases, with 17 bases lying between them. There are 15 residues in the CDR3. The CDR3 protein is CASCLDFPTYNEQFF. The CDR3 DNA sequence: TGTGCCAGTTGCCTCGACTTCCCTACCTACAATGAGCAGTTCTTC.